The 23 T cell receptor beta chains below were found in one sample sequenced in a study of cytomegalovirus exposure and HLA in healthy donors. Some clones are missing from TCRdb's copy, which holds only in-frame ones; the method was immunoSEQ multiplex PCR. This table has 200,000 or so clones, over 80% appearing once. Material: PBMCs. Every receptor here comes from a woman under 30 in good health and CMV-seronegative.

The chain joins TRBV5-1 to TRBJ2-1; perhaps TRBD2 as D (7 bases). Trimming pared 4 bases from V and 7 bases from J, leaving 18 bases between. Germline CDR1 SGHRS, CDR2 YFSETQ. The CDR3 covers 15 residues. In nucleotides, the CDR3 is TGCGCCAGCAGCCGAGCAGGGAGGGGGTCGAATGAGCAGTTCTTC. It is translated as CASSRAGRGSNEQFF.

The V gene is TRBV27, the J gene TRBJ1-2, with a possible D match to TRBD1 (6 bases). In germline, CDR1 is MNHEY, CDR2 SMNVEV (reference sequence). The CDR3 has 15 residues. Trimming left V 4 bases short and J 5 bases short, with 17 bases between. The CDR3 nucleotides read TGTGCCAGCAGTTGGGGAGGGGGGGCCGGGTATGGCTACACCTTC. Protein product: CASSWGGGAGYGYTF.

The CDR3 nucleotides are TGTGCCAGCAGTGATAACCCGGGACAGGGTTATGGCTACACCTTC. It is translated as CASSDNPGQGYGYTF. This sequence joins TRBV6-1 and TRBJ1-2, with 9 positions matching TRBD1. This CDR3 region has 15 residues. With 3 bases clipped from V and 5 bases from J, the junction kept 7 bases outside the gene matches. Germline CDR1 and CDR2: MNHNS and SASEGT.

The V gene is TRBV5-1, the J gene TRBJ2-3; tentative D call: TRBD2 (5 bases). The germline CDR1 and CDR2 sequences are SGHRS and YFSETQ. CDR3 length: 15 residues. With 0 bases removed from V and 1 base from J, the gap between germline ends came to 9 bases. The CDR3 DNA reads as TGCGCCAGCAGCTTGGACCTGGGAGGCACAGATACGCAGTATTTT. Its translation: CASSLDLGGTDTQYF. The full variable domain, rest sourced from reference TRBV5-1 and TRBJ2-3, is KAGVTQTPRYLIKTRGQQVTLSCSPISGHRSVSWYQQTPGQGLQFLFEYFSETQRNKGNFPGRFSGRQFSNSRSEMNVSTLELGDSALYLCASSLDLGGTDTQYFGPGTRLTVL.

The J gene is TRBJ2-6, the V gene TRBV7-9; D ambiguous. Between the trimmed V and J ends, which lost 4 bases and 2 bases, there was a span of 0 bases. Germline CDR1 reads SEHNR; CDR2 reads FQNEAQ (reference sequence). This CDR3 has 12 residues. CDR3 sequence: CASSSGANVLTF. In DNA form, the CDR3 reads TGTGCCAGCAGCTCTGGGGCCAACGTCCTGACTTTC.

CDR3 protein: CASSQDIGGTSDTDTQYF. CDR3 bases: TGCGCCAGCAGCCAAGACATAGGGGGGACTAGCGACACAGATACGCAGTATTTT. The gene calls are TRBV4-1 and TRBJ2-3; 10 nucleotides line up with TRBD2. V lost 0 bases, J lost 2 bases, and 8 bases stayed unmatched. The CDR3 extends over 18 amino acids. Germline loops: CDR1 MGHRA, CDR2 YSYEKL.

The rearrangement links TRBV11-2 to TRBJ1-2, with a weak D call TRBD1 (6 bases). V dropped 0 bases and J dropped 6 bases, with 20 bases sitting between them. The germline CDR1 and CDR2 sequences are SGHAT and FQNNGV. The CDR3 contains 17 residues. The DNA for the CDR3 is TGTGCCAGCAGCTTAGAGGGGGCCCCAGGGTTGTTAAATGGCTACACCTTC. Residues: CASSLEGAPGLLNGYTF.

This clone has just one count. V and J are TRBV7-2 and TRBJ1-5; tentative D call: TRBD1 (5 bases). The V end was cut by 0 bases, the J end by 4 bases, with 16 bases between. Germline assignment: CDR1 SGHTA and CDR2 FQGNSA. The CDR3 spans 17 residues. In nucleotides, the CDR3 is TGTGCCAGCAGCTTAGCTTGGGCAGGGCCCGGTAATCAGCCCCAGCATTTT. The encoded protein is CASSLAWAGPGNQPQHF.

J is TRBJ2-7 and V is TRBV25-1, with 10 bases matching TRBD1. The germline gives CDR1 MGHDK, CDR2 SYGVNS. The V gene end was trimmed by 5 bases and the J gene end by 2 bases; junction bases not matched to a gene: 6. The CDR3 spans 15 residues. The CDR3 reads CASSLGTGAPYEQYF. In DNA, the CDR3 is TGTGCCAGCAGTCTCGGGACAGGGGCCCCCTACGAGCAGTACTTC.

The chain links TRBV6-1 to TRBJ1-6, with D possibly matching TRBD1 (6 bases). V gave up 11 bases and J gave up 7 bases, with 21 bases separating them. CDR1 MNHNS and CDR2 SASEGT come from the germline V gene. The CDR3 contains 15 residues. This CDR3 reads CAGGGAQSGNSPLHF. The DNA for the CDR3 is TGTGCCGGTGGGGGGGCGCAGTCGGGAAATTCACCCCTCCACTTT.

The chain carries TRBV2 and TRBJ1-1; D call uncertain. CDR1 and CDR2 (germline): SNHLY, FYNNEI. The CDR3 is 11 amino acids. Between the trimmed V and J ends, which lost 7 bases and 8 bases, there was a span of 11 bases. CDR3 sequence (DNA): TGTGCCAGCAAACGCGCACTGGAAGCTTTCTTT. Translating it yields CASKRALEAFF.

The V call is TRBV5-1, the J call TRBJ1-1; D gene ambiguous. CDR1 SGHRS and CDR2 YFSETQ come from the germline V gene. This CDR3 contains 13 residues. V lost 6 bases and J 0 bases, leaving 9 bases between the germline ends. The CDR3: CASTLNMNTEAFF. Here the CDR3 DNA reads TGCGCCAGCACCTTAAATATGAACACTGAAGCTTTCTTT.

The J gene is TRBJ2-3, the V gene TRBV9, with D possibly being TRBD1 (7 bases). Germline CDR1 reads SGDLS; CDR2 reads YYNGEE. Trimming pared 1 base from V and 4 bases from J, leaving 13 bases between. The CDR3 loop spans 15 amino acids. The CDR3 DNA reads TGTGCCAGCAGCGTATTCCCAGGGGGGTCAGATACGCAGTATTTT. Residues: CASSVFPGGSDTQYF.

The rearrangement joins TRBV5-1 to TRBJ2-3; D remains unclear. Germline-derived CDR1 and CDR2 are SGHRS and YFSETQ. This CDR3 comprises 15 residues. V lost 0 bases, J lost 0 bases, and 8 bases lay in between. CDR3 coding DNA: TGCGCCAGCAGCTTGGAGCCAGCCAGCACAGATACGCAGTATTTT. It yields the protein CASSLEPASTDTQYF.

The gene calls are TRBV4-1 and TRBJ2-1; 7 bases agree with TRBD2. The CDR3 extends over 15 amino acids. Germline V gene sequence: CDR1 MGHRA, CDR2 YSYEKL. With V trimmed by 5 bases and J by 3 bases, 7 bases remained unmatched. The CDR3 bases are TGCGCCAGCAGCTTCCGACTAGCTGACTACAATGAGCAGTTCTTC. Translating it yields CASSFRLADYNEQFF.

CDR3 nucleotides: TGCGCCAGCAGCCAAGTTACAGGGTTTTATCAGCCCCAGCATTTT. As protein: CASSQVTGFYQPQHF. The chain employs TRBV4-1 and TRBJ1-5; tentatively, D is TRBD1 (6 bases). The CDR3 sequence is 15 residues long. Germline CDR1 MGHRA, CDR2 YSYEKL. V was pared by 1 base and J by 5 bases, with 12 bases between.

DNA of the CDR3: TGTGCCAGCAGCTTAGAGGCAGGGATCGCGGCAGATACGCAGTATTTT. It encodes CASSLEAGIAADTQYF. This chain connects TRBV7-9 to TRBJ2-3; D possibly corresponds to TRBD1 (5 bases). The CDR3 has 16 residues. Germline assignment: CDR1 SEHNR and CDR2 FQNEAQ (reference sequence). Trimming stripped 1 base from V and 4 bases from J, with 15 bases between.

The table lists this clone with a few counts. The chain combines TRBV25-1 with TRBJ2-7; 8 bases agree with TRBD2. The CDR3 is 15 amino acids. Trimming cost V 3 bases and J 1 base; bases outside gene matches: 5. Germline values: CDR1 MGHDK, CDR2 SYGVNS. CDR3 residues: CASSDHSGVSYEQYF. DNA for the CDR3: TGTGCCAGCAGTGATCATAGCGGGGTGTCCTACGAGCAGTACTTC.

The chain uses TRBV18 and TRBJ2-7, with TRBD1 identical over 9 bases. Germline values: CDR1 KGHSH, CDR2 LQKENI. The V gene end was trimmed by 5 bases and the J gene end by 6 bases; junction bases not matched to a gene: 8. The CDR3 runs 14 residues. The DNA of the CDR3 is TGTGCCAGCTCAACCACCGGGACAGGGCCCGAGCAGTACTTC. Its translation: CASSTTGTGPEQYF.

The V and J genes are TRBV9 and TRBJ1-3; D unclear. CDR1 SGDLS and CDR2 YYNGEE come from the germline V gene. The CDR3 has 14 amino acids. Trimming pared 0 bases from V and 2 bases from J, leaving 6 bases between. The CDR3 sequence: CASSVEEPGNTIYF. In nucleotides, the CDR3 is TGTGCCAGCAGCGTAGAGGAGCCTGGAAACACCATATATTTT.

This sequence joins TRBV2 and TRBJ2-1, with 7 bases matching TRBD1. With 8 bases clipped from V and 8 bases from J, the junction kept 6 bases outside the gene matches. The CDR3 is made up of 12 amino acids. Germline V lookup: CDR1 SNHLY, CDR2 FYNNEI. CDR3 loop: CASSNQGDEQFF. DNA of the CDR3: TGTGCCAGCTCGAATCAGGGGGATGAGCAGTTCTTC.

The chain is built from TRBV10-2 and TRBJ2-7; perhaps D is TRBD1 or TRBD2 (5 bases each). There are 11 residues in the CDR3. Looked up from germline, CDR1 is WSHSY and CDR2 is SAAADI. Deletions cut 8 bases from V and 6 bases from J, with 11 bases between. In DNA form, the CDR3 reads TGCGCCAGCGGAACAGGAGGCGAGCAGTACTTC. Translation gives CASGTGGEQYF.

The chain joins TRBV27 to TRBJ2-1; 7 nucleotides line up with TRBD1. Germline loops: CDR1 MNHEY, CDR2 SMNVEV (reference sequence). The CDR3 is 15 residues long. V gave up 1 base and J gave up 7 bases; unmatched junction bases: 7. CDR3 in amino acids: CASSLLAFRGNEQFF. In nucleotides, the CDR3 is TGTGCCAGCAGTTTATTAGCGTTCAGGGGGAATGAGCAGTTCTTC.